This entry lists 4 T cell receptor beta chains sequenced from one sample in a study of T cell responses to AZD1222 COVID-19 vaccine. Clones were sequenced by immunoSEQ multiplex PCR, and TCRdb holds only the in-frame ones, with some missing. The sample yields tens of thousands of clones, roughly 90% seen once. Here the sequenced sample was peripheral blood, taken on day 0 of AZD1222 vaccination. The receptors come from an adult in good health.

V and J are TRBV19 and TRBJ2-7; 10 bases line up with TRBD1. V trimming: 2 bases; J trimming: 2 bases; junction bases outside the gene matches: 3. The CDR3 totals 15 residues. Germline V gene sequence: CDR1 LNHDA, CDR2 SQIVND (reference sequence). CDR3 amino acids: CASSITGQGAYEQYF. The DNA of the CDR3 is TGTGCCAGTAGTATAACCGGACAGGGGGCCTACGAGCAGTACTTC.

The V gene is TRBV5-1, the J gene TRBJ1-3; 7 positions match TRBD1. The J segment lost 7 bases and the V segment lost 1 base, leaving 8 bases of the junction unmatched. CDR3 length: 15 amino acids. Germline CDR1 reads SGHRS; CDR2 reads YFSETQ. CDR3 nucleotides: TGCGCCAGCAGCTTGAGGGCAGGGGGTGAGAACACCATATATTTT. Residues: CASSLRAGGENTIYF.

The chain is built from TRBV28 and TRBJ2-3; 10 positions match TRBD2. V lost 7 bases, J lost 2 bases, and 6 bases stayed unmatched. The CDR3 has 15 amino acids. Looked up from germline, CDR1 is MDHEN and CDR2 is SYDVKM. The CDR3 region is CASTPTSGDTDTQYF. The CDR3 DNA is TGTGCCAGCACACCTACTAGCGGGGACACAGATACGCAGTATTTT.

J is TRBJ1-1 and V is TRBV19; D call uncertain. The CDR3 is 13 amino acids. Germline assignment: CDR1 LNHDA and CDR2 SQIVND (reference sequence). V was clipped by 3 bases and J by 1 base, with 6 bases between them. The CDR3 sequence: CASSMLGNTEAFF. Here the CDR3 DNA reads TGTGCCAGTAGTATGTTGGGGAACACTGAAGCTTTCTTT.